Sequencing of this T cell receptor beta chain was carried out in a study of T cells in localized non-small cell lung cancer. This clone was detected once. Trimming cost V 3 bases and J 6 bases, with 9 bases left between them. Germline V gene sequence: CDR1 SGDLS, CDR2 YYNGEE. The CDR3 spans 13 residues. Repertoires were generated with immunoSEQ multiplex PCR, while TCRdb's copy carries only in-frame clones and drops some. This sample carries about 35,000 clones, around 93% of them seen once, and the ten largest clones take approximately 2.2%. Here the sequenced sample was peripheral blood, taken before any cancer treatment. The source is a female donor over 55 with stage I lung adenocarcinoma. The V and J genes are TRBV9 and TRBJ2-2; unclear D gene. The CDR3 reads CASSEDPAGELFF. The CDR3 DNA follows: TGTGCCAGCAGCGAGGATCCCGCCGGGGAGCTGTTTTTT.